The next 21 T cell receptor beta chains were all read from a single sample in a study of shared T cell receptors in the human thymus (dated by TCRdb to about 2021). Library preparation was by the immunoSEQ multiplex PCR assay. TCRdb stores this immuneACCESS table with in-frame sequences only. Part of the clones is absent; in the studies checked, under half of the shortfall reflects unresolved V genes, and no reason is known for the rest. Recorded for this sample are some 660,000 clones; around 87% of them occurred a single time. More than 0.009% of the sample is held by the ten biggest clonotypes. These data were also filed under a second study, of human thymus T cells.

Sequencing used thymocytes. The source is a boy under two years old with a congenital heart defect. Donor details come from another sample of the same person, matched by shared clones.

The V and J genes are TRBV5-1 and TRBJ2-1, with a weak D call TRBD2 (6 bases). The CDR3 loop spans 16 amino acids. V dropped 4 bases and J dropped 2 bases, with 16 bases sitting between them. CDR1 SGHRS and CDR2 YFSETQ come from the germline V gene. CDR3 in DNA: TGCGCCAGCAGCGTCCAGACTAGTGTCGCCTACAATGAGCAGTTCTTC. The encoded protein is CASSVQTSVAYNEQFF.

This clone has only a few counts. The chain has TRBV4-3 and TRBJ1-2; TRBD1 matches at 7 bases. Germline CDR1 and CDR2: LGHNA and YSLEER. The CDR3 is made up of 13 amino acids. The V gene end was trimmed by 3 bases and the J gene end by 3 bases; junction bases not matched to a gene: 1. The chain's CDR3 is CASSQDRHYGYTF. DNA for the CDR3: TGCGCCAGCAGCCAGGACAGGCACTATGGCTACACCTTC.

CDR3 amino acids: CASSQDWGTALYNEQFF. DNA of the CDR3: TGCGCCAGCAGCCAAGATTGGGGGACAGCCCTTTACAATGAGCAGTTCTTC. J is TRBJ2-1 and V is TRBV4-1; 7 bases align to TRBD1. From germline, CDR1 is MGHRA and CDR2 YSYEKL. The CDR3 length is 17 residues. Germline trimming cut 0 bases from V and 4 bases from J; bases unmatched to any gene: 9.

The chain joins TRBV14 to TRBJ1-5, with a possible D match to TRBD1 (5 bases). This CDR3 is built from 17 residues. The germline V gene encodes CDR1 SGHDN and CDR2 FVKESK. Trimming cost V 0 bases and J 5 bases, with 17 bases left between them. CDR3 coding DNA: TGTGCCAGCAGCCAAGATAAGGGGTGGACGGGAGATCAGCCCCAGCATTTT. This codes for CASSQDKGWTGDQPQHF.

This clone came up once. The gene calls are TRBV5-6 and TRBJ2-3; D remains unclear. Germline V CDR1 and CDR2: SGHDT, YYEEEE. The V end was cut by 6 bases, the J end by 7 bases, with 15 bases between. The CDR3 is made up of 13 amino acids. CDR3 sequence reads: CASTPRGWNTQYF. DNA of the CDR3: TGTGCCAGCACCCCAAGAGGATGGAATACGCAGTATTTT.

This chain links TRBV29-1 with TRBJ2-1, with D perhaps matching TRBD2 (5 bases). The CDR3 sequence is 13 residues long. The V gene lost 6 bases and the J gene lost 8 bases, with 17 bases spanning the gap. Germline CDR1 SQVTM, CDR2 ANQGSEA. CDR3 in amino acids: CSVGLKSGDEQFF. CDR3 DNA sequence: TGCAGCGTCGGACTGAAAAGTGGCGATGAGCAGTTCTTC.

V usage is TRBV10-1 and J usage is TRBJ2-7, with 9 nucleotides matching TRBD1. V was clipped by 10 bases and J by 4 bases; unmatched bases: 5. CDR1 WNHNN and CDR2 SYGVQD come from the germline V gene (reference sequence). The CDR3 covers 12 residues. The CDR3 sequence is CATRDRAYEQYF. The CDR3 DNA reads as TGCGCCACCCGGGACAGGGCTTACGAGCAGTACTTC.

The gene calls are TRBV6-1 and TRBJ2-1, with D possibly TRBD2 on 6 matching bases. V was pared by 2 bases and J by 4 bases, with 12 bases between. This CDR3 contains 15 residues. Germline assignment: CDR1 MNHNS and CDR2 SASEGT. Here the CDR3 DNA reads TGTGCCAGCAGTGAAAAGCGCCGGGGGTACAATGAGCAGTTCTTC. Translation gives CASSEKRRGYNEQFF.

V gene TRBV28 combines with J gene TRBJ2-7; TRBD2 matches 13 bases. Germline loops: CDR1 MDHEN, CDR2 SYDVKM. This CDR3 has 16 amino acids. V shed 11 bases, J shed 6 bases, and the junction held 16 bases outside the gene matches. The CDR3 reads CACGTSGVVRWCEQYF. CDR3 nucleotides: TGTGCCTGTGGGACTAGCGGGGTAGTAAGGTGGTGCGAGCAGTACTTC.

The chain links TRBV11-2 to TRBJ1-1, with 7 positions matching TRBD1. The CDR3 extends over 17 amino acids. Germline assignment: CDR1 SGHAT and CDR2 FQNNGV. Germline trimming cut 1 base from V and 3 bases from J; bases unmatched to any gene: 11. The DNA of the CDR3 is TGTGCCAGCAGCTTAGCTAGGTCGGGACAGTCAGACACTGAAGCTTTCTTT. The encoded protein is CASSLARSGQSDTEAFF.

This clone came up once. The CDR3 reads CASSPLTGGYYEQYF. CDR3 bases: TGTGCCAGCAGCCCCCTGACAGGGGGCTACTACGAGCAGTACTTC. This rearrangement joins TRBV7-9 to TRBJ2-7; 10 nucleotides match TRBD1. The junction had 7 bases not matched to a gene; V was cut back by 5 bases and J by 3 bases. This CDR3 has 15 residues. Per the germline V gene, CDR1 is SEHNR and CDR2 is FQNEAQ (reference sequence).

This clone was detected a few times. The rearrangement joins TRBV28 to TRBJ1-5; TRBD1 might be the D (5 bases). The CDR3 runs 13 residues. The germline gives CDR1 MDHEN, CDR2 SYDVKM. Trimming removed 8 bases at V and 6 bases at J, with 14 bases between. Written as DNA, the CDR3 is TGTGCCAGCGACAAACGGGGGAGTCAGCCCCAGCATTTT. Its translation: CASDKRGSQPQHF.

In this sample, this clone turned up a few times. V gene TRBV5-1 combines with J gene TRBJ1-6, with 9 bases fitting TRBD1. Germline V CDR1 and CDR2: SGHRS, YFSETQ. The CDR3 is 15 amino acids. J was trimmed by 10 bases and V by 5 bases; bases with no gene match: 10. The CDR3 nucleotides are TGCGCCAGCAGGGGAGGGACAGGGAGCCACTCACCCCTCCACTTT. Translated: CASRGGTGSHSPLHF.

This chain uses TRBV5-8 with TRBJ2-1; 11 nucleotides match TRBD2. The CDR3 runs to 16 residues. Germline V CDR1 and CDR2: SGHTS, YDEGEE. Trimming at V came to 7 bases and at J to 4 bases, leaving 10 bases not matched to a gene. CDR3 loop: CASVSITSGSYNEQFF. CDR3 coding DNA: TGTGCCAGCGTGTCCATCACTAGCGGGAGTTACAATGAGCAGTTCTTC.

V and J are TRBV7-2 and TRBJ1-5, with unresolved D. The V gene's germline CDR1 is SGHTA and CDR2 FQGNSA. V lost 2 bases and J lost 4, with 12 bases in between. This CDR3 has 15 residues. CDR3 in amino acids: CASSLRGQSNQPQHF. As DNA, the CDR3 is TGTGCCAGCAGCTTAAGAGGGCAGTCAAATCAGCCCCAGCATTTT. The full variable domain, its missing parts supplied by reference TRBV7-2 and TRBJ1-5, is GAGVSQSPSNKVTEKGKDVELRCDPISGHTALYWYRQSLGQGLEFLIYFQGNSAPDKSGLPSDRFSAERTGGSVSTLTIQRTQQEDSAVYLCASSLRGQSNQPQHFGDGTRLSIL.

V usage is TRBV28 and J usage is TRBJ1-5, with TRBD1 identical over 7 bases. The ends lost 4 bases at V and 7 bases at J; junction bases unmatched: 16. The CDR3 spans 17 residues. The germline V gene encodes CDR1 MDHEN and CDR2 SYDVKM. This CDR3 reads CASSYRPGQASRQPQHF. In nucleotides, the CDR3 is TGTGCCAGCAGTTACCGTCCCGGACAGGCCAGCCGACAGCCCCAGCATTTT.

Worth noting for this clone: Other DNA sequences in this sample translate to the same CDR3. This chain's CDR3 is CASSIGGSSYEQYF. The CDR3 DNA follows: TGTGCCAGTAGTATTGGCGGAAGCTCCTACGAGCAGTACTTC. The chain has TRBV19 and TRBJ2-7; D gene unclear. V was cut by 3 bases and J by 0 bases, with 9 bases left in between. There are 14 residues in the CDR3. Per the germline V gene, CDR1 is LNHDA and CDR2 is SQIVND (reference sequence).

The rearrangement joins TRBV27 to TRBJ2-5, with TRBD2 matching 8 bases. This CDR3 has 16 amino acids. CDR1 MNHEY and CDR2 SMNVEV come from the germline V gene (reference sequence). The V segment lost 6 bases and the J segment 1 base; nucleotides outside the gene matches: 10. CDR3 coding DNA: TGTGCCAGCAGCGCCCCTAGCGGGCCCTTCCAAGAGACCCAGTACTTC. This encodes CASSAPSGPFQETQYF.

V gene TRBV18 combines with J gene TRBJ2-7; possible D gene TRBD1, 6 bases. CDR1 is KGHSH and CDR2 is LQKENI in the germline V gene. Trimming left V 2 bases short and J 3 bases short, with 14 bases between. The CDR3 totals 15 residues. CDR3 loop: CASSPGQRVDYEQYF. Here the CDR3 DNA reads TGTGCCAGCTCACCAGGACAGAGAGTGGACTACGAGCAGTACTTC.

This clone was found a few times. This chain joins TRBV28 and TRBJ2-7; TRBD1 aligns across 9 bases. CDR1 and CDR2 (germline): MDHEN, SYDVKM. This CDR3 region has 16 residues. With V trimmed by 1 base and J by 5 bases, 9 bases remained unmatched. CDR3: CASSLSRDRVVHEQYF. The CDR3 coding sequence is TGTGCCAGCAGTTTATCGCGGGACAGGGTGGTCCACGAGCAGTACTTC. The full variable domain, rest sourced from reference TRBV28 and TRBJ2-7, is DVKVTQSSRYLVKRTGEKVFLECVQDMDHENMFWYRQDPGLGLRLIYFSYDVKMKEKGDIPEGYSVSREKKERFSLILESASTNQTSMYLCASSLSRDRVVHEQYFGPGTRLTVT.

This chain's CDR3 is CASSSPQGIHGNTEAFF. CDR3 sequence (DNA): TGTGCCAGCAGCTCCCCACAGGGAATACACGGGAACACTGAAGCTTTCTTT. J is TRBJ1-1 and V is TRBV5-6; possible D gene TRBD1, 6 bases. Trimming shortened V by 3 bases and J by 1 base, and 19 bases separated the two germline ends. CDR3 length: 17 amino acids. Germline-derived CDR1 and CDR2 are SGHDT and YYEEEE.